These T cell receptor beta chains were read from a single sample in a study of blood T cell repertoires in COVID-19. The protocol was immunoSEQ multiplex PCR, while the TCRdb copy is restricted to in-frame clones and leaves out a portion. The sample consists of about 190,000 clones, approximately 80% of them appearing once. Material: peripheral blood. Receptors were obtained from a man in his forties or fifties who had recovered from COVID-19. Each CDR3 is given with its conserved first and last residue.

>TRBJ1-1|TRBV27
CASSLGGEMNTEAFF
>TRBJ2-7|TRBV5-1
CASSQGLANYEQYF
>TRBJ2-3|TRBV5-1
CASSRIPTSSDTQYF
>TRBJ1-2|TRBV7-8
CASSLGEGRGGYTF
>TRBJ1-5|TRBV30
CAWRGHTNQPQHF
>TRBJ1-2|TRBV19
CASSDRAEGYGYGYTF
>TRBJ2-1|TRBV15
CATSRGEDEQFF
>TRBJ2-1|TRBV11-2
CASSPGVQGGSYNEQFF
>TRBJ2-7|TRBV18
CASSQTGGYEQYF
>TRBJ2-7|TRBV3-1/TRBV3-2
CASSQDLGDEQYF
>TRBJ2-1|TRBV11-1
CASSLGAGGFNEQFF
>TRBJ2-1|TRBV27
CASSFSTSGRYPEQFF
>TRBJ2-3|TRBV7-2
CASSLVGGSTDTQYF
>TRBJ1-1|TRBV4-1
CASSQDSAEAFF
>TRBJ2-7|TRBV28
CASSQPGGEQYF
>TRBJ2-1|TRBV7-2
CASSLAGGYNEQFF
>TRBJ1-1|TRBV5-5
CASSLGGLGTEAFF
>TRBJ2-7|TRBV7-9
CASSFPQGIPSSYEQYF
>TRBJ2-1|TRBV7-3
CASSYSGAPNEQFF
>TRBJ2-3|TRBV30
CAWSTTGSTDTQYF
>TRBJ1-5|TRBV5-5
CASSLLGSSNQPQHF
>TRBJ1-2|TRBV6-6
CASSLDSLGYTF
>TRBJ1-2|TRBV28
CASSLRTGNDDYTF
>TRBJ1-1|TRBV7-8
CANREMNTEAFF
>TRBJ2-1|TRBV7-8
CASSSFRLAGDNEQFF
>TRBJ2-3|TRBV7-6
CASSLASGTGGFLVSTDTQYF
>TRBJ2-7|TRBV7-2
CASSLVGAPYEQYF
>TRBJ1-1|TRBV5-4
CASSMGGQGVGAFF
>TRBJ2-3|TRBV7-9
CAGLRLSSADTQYF
>TRBJ2-3|TRBV11-2
CASSLVGDWRGFDTQYF
>TRBJ2-1|TRBV25-1
CASSDLAASYNEQFF
>TRBJ1-1|TRBV7-3
CASGQNLELTEAFF
>TRBJ2-1|TRBV6-5
CASTDSSRGNEQFF
>TRBJ2-7|TRBV5-1
CASSKVAEASYEQYF
>TRBJ2-1|TRBV20-1
CSANLQFEQFF
>TRBJ1-1|TRBV11-1
CASSLEGRTEAFF
>TRBJ2-7|TRBV12-3/TRBV12-4
CASSLAGYEQYF
>TRBJ2-1|TRBV12-5
CASGLVRDYEFF
>TRBJ2-3|TRBV24-1
CATSDSFTDTQYF
>TRBJ1-4|TRBV9
CASSVGLYHTNEKLFF
>TRBJ1-1|TRBV27
CASSLSPAWPGGGNTEAFF
>TRBJ2-7|TRBV19
CASSIVGTGTYEQYF
>TRBJ1-4|TRBV3-1/TRBV3-2
CASSLRRNSNYNEKLFF
>TRBJ2-5|TRBV7-9
CASSLGTGTGGETQYF
>TRBJ1-2|TRBV11-2
CASSPKAGTGGYGYTF
>TRBJ1-2|TRBV5-1
CASSQRTGGDYGYTF
>TRBJ2-7|TRBV4-1
CASSPLPTSGRTYEQYF
>TRBJ2-1|TRBV2
CASSGSGREQFF
>TRBJ2-7|TRBV5-1
CASSWTGGYEQYF
>TRBJ2-1|TRBV5-4
CASSLFLSRYELEQFF
>TRBJ1-2|TRBV30
CAWSSLANYGYTF
>TRBJ2-1|TRBV7-9
CASSFEERLPEQFF
>TRBJ2-3|TRBV7-2
CASSLLAGRTDTQYF
>TRBJ1-1|TRBV5-1
CASSLVTQGQGSKAFF